The entry below describes one T cell receptor beta chain. The antigen remains undetermined. Per the germline V gene, CDR1 is GTSNPN and CDR2 is SVGIG (reference sequence). The CDR3 is 13 residues long. Trimming stripped 4 bases from V and 5 bases from J, with 14 bases between. The data derive from a study of OX40 agonist ivuxolimab in advanced cancers. As for the study in general: The study treated patients with ivuxolimab, an agonistic anti-OX40 (CD134) antibody. Patients receiving dose escalation had hepatocellular carcinoma, melanoma, renal cell or head and neck cancer.

Overall study results and limits: In the 0.1-3.0 mg/kg groups, partial responders showed among the lowest expansion.

Clones were sequenced by immunoSEQ multiplex PCR, and TCRdb holds only the in-frame ones, with some missing. The table has about 43,000 clones, around 90% seen once. Autoimmune disease history or systemic immunosuppression led to patient exclusion. The rearrangement uses TRBV30 and TRBJ1-1; maybe TRBD1 (5 bases). This TCR derives from an adult with an advanced solid tumor such as melanoma, head and neck, liver or kidney cancer. Sequenced material: CD4+ or CD8+ T cells sorted from blood, taken in a trial of the OX40 agonist ivuxolimab. CDR3 region: CAWTGTSGTEAFF. The CDR3 DNA is TGTGCCTGGACCGGGACGTCGGGGACTGAAGCTTTCTTT. Supplemented by reference TRBV30 and TRBJ1-1, the full variable domain reads SQTIHQWPATLVQPVGSPLSLECTVEGTSNPNLYWYRQAAGRGLQLLFYSVGIGQISSEVPQNLSASRPQDRQFILSSKKLLLSDSGFYLCAWTGTSGTEAFFGQGTRLTVV.